The 16 T cell receptor beta chains below were found in one sample sequenced in a study of OX40 agonist ivuxolimab in advanced cancers. Receptor amplification or capture employed the immunoSEQ multiplex PCR assay. This is the immuneACCESS table as TCRdb keeps it, with only in-frame sequences that have V and J called. A part of the clones is gone; compared with another copy, unresolved V genes explain less than half, and the rest is unexplained. For this sample there are 65,000 to 90,000 clones; 90% to 95% appear just once. The ten largest clonotypes hold around 8% of the sample. The sequenced sample was CD4+ or CD8+ T cells sorted from blood, obtained in a trial of the OX40 agonist ivuxolimab. The origin of the receptors is an adult with an advanced solid tumor such as melanoma, head and neck, liver or kidney cancer.

V usage is TRBV5-4 and J usage is TRBJ1-1; D not resolved. CDR3 length: 15 amino acids. Germline CDR1 is SGHNT and CDR2 is YYREEE (reference sequence). V gave up 1 base and J gave up 2 bases, with 12 bases separating them. CDR3: CASSLPRAVNTEAFF. CDR3 coding DNA: TGTGCCAGCAGCTTGCCCCGGGCCGTCAACACTGAAGCTTTCTTT.

The chain employs TRBV13 and TRBJ2-3; TRBD1 matches 10 bases. Germline V gene sequence: CDR1 PRHDT, CDR2 FYEKMQ (reference sequence). V trimming: 3 bases; J trimming: 6 bases; junction bases outside the gene matches: 12. The CDR3 spans 17 residues. The CDR3 sequence: CASSLDWTGGSRDTQYF. The CDR3 bases are TGTGCCAGCAGCTTGGATTGGACAGGGGGGTCGAGGGATACGCAGTATTTT.

This rearrangement joins TRBV10-3 to TRBJ1-3, with TRBD1 matching over 9 bases. The CDR3 is 17 residues long. Germline CDR1 ENHRY, CDR2 SYGVKD. Losses at the gene ends were 4 bases for V and 2 bases for J; bases not matched to a gene: 9. The chain's CDR3 is CAISVNPDRGPGNTIYF. The CDR3 DNA reads TGTGCCATCAGTGTCAATCCGGACAGGGGCCCTGGAAACACCATATATTTT.

In this sample, this clone turned up once. The chain joins TRBV19 to TRBJ1-4, with 9 bases aligning to TRBD1. V lost 9 bases, J lost 8 bases, and 4 bases stayed unmatched. Looked up from germline, CDR1 is LNHDA and CDR2 is SQIVND (reference sequence). The CDR3 length is 12 residues. CDR3 bases: TGTGCCAGCGGGGACAGGGTAGAAAAACTGTTTTTT. It yields the protein CASGDRVEKLFF.

V and J are TRBV5-8 and TRBJ2-1; tentatively, D is TRBD2 (6 bases). From germline, CDR1 is SGHTS and CDR2 YDEGEE. The CDR3 covers 19 residues. V was pared by 3 bases and J by 3 bases, with 25 bases between. In DNA, the CDR3 is TGTGCCAGCAGCTCCCCCGCGCGGGGAATACGTCTCCTCTACAATGAGCAGTTCTTC. Translation gives CASSSPARGIRLLYNEQFF.

The chain carries TRBV18 and TRBJ2-7, with 8 positions matching TRBD1. Germline lookup yields CDR1 KGHSH and CDR2 LQKENI. CDR3 size: 16 residues. V dropped 5 bases and J dropped 3; count of bases not matched to a gene: 12. CDR3 bases: TGTGCCAGCTCATTAATCAGGGACAGGTCCCTCTACGAGCAGTACTTC. Amino acids: CASSLIRDRSLYEQYF.

This chain connects TRBV6-5 to TRBJ2-1; D remains ambiguous. This CDR3 is 15 amino acids long. The V end lost 4 bases, the J end lost 0 bases, and 10 bases lay between the germline ends. Germline-derived CDR1 and CDR2 are MNHEY and SVGAGI. DNA for the CDR3: TGTGCCAGCAGTTCGATGCCGAGCTCCTACAATGAGCAGTTCTTC. Its translation is CASSSMPSSYNEQFF.

The CDR3 reads CASSLALTYEQYF. In nucleotides, the CDR3 is TGTGCCAGCAGCTTAGCCCTTACCTACGAGCAGTACTTC. The V gene is TRBV11-2, the J gene TRBJ2-7; no definite D call. The CDR3 spans 13 residues. Germline V gene lookup returns CDR1 SGHAT and CDR2 FQNNGV. V lost 1 base and J lost 2, with 6 bases in between.

The rearrangement uses TRBV11-2 and TRBJ2-1; 9 bases line up with TRBD1. Trimming took 5 bases from V and 7 from J; bases not matched to a gene: 6. The CDR3 loop spans 14 amino acids. CDR1 and CDR2 from the germline V gene are SGHAT and FQNNGV. In DNA, the CDR3 is TGTGCCAGCAGCGTGACAGGGGGGGAGAATGAGCAGTTCTTC. This translates into CASSVTGGENEQFF.

In the case of this clone: This specimen includes other DNA sequences encoding the same CDR3. V and J are TRBV27 and TRBJ2-7; 11 bases are a match to TRBD1. Germline loops: CDR1 MNHEY, CDR2 SMNVEV (reference sequence). V was clipped by 5 bases and J by 3 bases; unmatched bases: 3. This CDR3 has 14 residues. In DNA form, the CDR3 reads TGTGCCAGCAGTCCGGGGACAGGGGGCTACGAGCAGTACTTC. It yields the protein CASSPGTGGYEQYF.

The chain joins TRBV11-2 to TRBJ2-1, with D possibly being TRBD2 (5 bases). CDR1 SGHAT and CDR2 FQNNGV come from the germline V gene. The CDR3 consists of 11 residues. V dropped 8 bases and J dropped 7 bases, with 9 bases sitting between them. CDR3 sequence: CASETGNEQFF. The CDR3 DNA reads as TGTGCCAGCGAGACGGGGAATGAGCAGTTCTTC.

The rearrangement uses TRBV13 and TRBJ2-7; no definite D call. Germline V gene lookup returns CDR1 PRHDT and CDR2 FYEKMQ (reference sequence). Trimming left V 6 bases short and J 0 bases short, with 6 bases between. The CDR3 length is 12 residues. This chain's CDR3 is CASRYGSYEQYF. CDR3 coding DNA: TGTGCCAGCAGGTACGGCTCCTACGAGCAGTACTTC.

The V and J genes are TRBV27 and TRBJ2-2; unclear D gene. V was shortened by 4 bases and J by 4 bases, with 13 bases between the two germline ends. Per germline, CDR1 MNHEY and CDR2 SMNVEV (reference sequence). The CDR3 has 15 residues. The CDR3 DNA follows: TGTGCCAGCAGTTCCTCGACGGGTCCCACCGGGGAGCTGTTTTTT. This translates into CASSSSTGPTGELFF.

The chain is built from TRBV7-9 and TRBJ2-5; 10 nucleotides align to TRBD2. Germline trimming cut 4 bases from V and 0 bases from J; bases unmatched to any gene: 8. The CDR3 spans 17 residues. Germline CDR1 and CDR2: SEHNR and FQNEAQ (reference sequence). In DNA, the CDR3 is TGTGCCAGCAGCTGGCTAGCGGGGGCCCCGTACCAAGAGACCCAGTACTTC. Translated, it gives CASSWLAGAPYQETQYF. Supplemented by reference TRBV7-9 and TRBJ2-5, the full variable domain reads DTGVSQNPRHKITKRGQNVTFRCDPISEHNRLYWYRQTLGQGPEFLTYFQNEAQLEKSRLLSDRFSAERPKGSFSTLEIQRTEQGDSAMYLCASSWLAGAPYQETQYFGPGTRLLVL.

This rearrangement joins TRBV6-4 to TRBJ2-3; D is undetermined. This CDR3 is 13 amino acids long. Germline CDR1 MRHNA, CDR2 SNTAGT. The V end was cut by 5 bases, the J end by 2 bases, with 8 bases between. CDR3 coding DNA: TGTGCCAGCAGTAGTATCCCCACAGATACGCAGTATTTT. Protein product: CASSSIPTDTQYF.

V and J are TRBV27 and TRBJ2-7; 7 bases map to TRBD1. Looked up from germline, CDR1 is MNHEY and CDR2 is SMNVEV (reference sequence). The CDR3 loop spans 15 amino acids. The J segment lost 4 bases and the V segment lost 5 bases, leaving 11 bases of the junction unmatched. CDR3 coding DNA: TGTGCCAGCAGTGCACCCGGTAGGGGGCTGTACGAGCAGTACTTC. Amino acids: CASSAPGRGLYEQYF.